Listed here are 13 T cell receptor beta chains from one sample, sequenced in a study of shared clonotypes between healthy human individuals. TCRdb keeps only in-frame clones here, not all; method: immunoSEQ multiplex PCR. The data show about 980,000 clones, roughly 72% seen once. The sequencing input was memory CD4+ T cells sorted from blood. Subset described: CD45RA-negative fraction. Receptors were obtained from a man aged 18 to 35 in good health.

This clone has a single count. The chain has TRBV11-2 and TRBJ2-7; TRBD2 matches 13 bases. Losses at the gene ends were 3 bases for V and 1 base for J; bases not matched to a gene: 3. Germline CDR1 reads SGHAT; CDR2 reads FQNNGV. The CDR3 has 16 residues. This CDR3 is CASSFRLAGGSYEQYF. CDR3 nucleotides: TGTGCCAGCAGCTTCCGACTAGCGGGGGGATCCTACGAGCAGTACTTC.

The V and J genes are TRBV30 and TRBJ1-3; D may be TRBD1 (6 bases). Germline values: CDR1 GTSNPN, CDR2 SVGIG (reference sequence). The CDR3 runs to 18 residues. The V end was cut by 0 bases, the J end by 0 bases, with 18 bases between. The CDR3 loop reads CAWSVFFGQRFSGNTIYF. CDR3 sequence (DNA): TGTGCCTGGAGTGTTTTCTTCGGACAGAGGTTCTCTGGAAACACCATATATTTT.

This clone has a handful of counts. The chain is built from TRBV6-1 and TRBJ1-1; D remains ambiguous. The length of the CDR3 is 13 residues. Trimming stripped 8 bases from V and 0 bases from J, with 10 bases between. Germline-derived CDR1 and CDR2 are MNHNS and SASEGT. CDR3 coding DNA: TGTGCCAGCGCAGGCCTCATGAACACTGAAGCTTTCTTT. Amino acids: CASAGLMNTEAFF.

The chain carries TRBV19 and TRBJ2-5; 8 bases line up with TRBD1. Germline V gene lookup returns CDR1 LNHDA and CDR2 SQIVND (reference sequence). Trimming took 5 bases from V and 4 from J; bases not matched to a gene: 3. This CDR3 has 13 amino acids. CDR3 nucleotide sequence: TGTGCCAGTAGTTCGACAGGGGTAGAGACCCAGTACTTC. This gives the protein CASSSTGVETQYF. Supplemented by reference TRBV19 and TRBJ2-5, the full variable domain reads DGGITQSPKYLFRKEGQNVTLSCEQNLNHDAMYWYRQDPGQGLRLIYYSQIVNDFQKGDIAEGYSVSREKKESFPLTVTSAQKNPTAFYLCASSSTGVETQYFGPGTRLLVL.

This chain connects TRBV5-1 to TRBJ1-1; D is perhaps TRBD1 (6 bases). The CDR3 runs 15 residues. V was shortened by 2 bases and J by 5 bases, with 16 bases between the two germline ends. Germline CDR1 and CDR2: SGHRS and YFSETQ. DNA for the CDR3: TGCGCCAGCAGCTTAAATACAGGGAGTGATACTGAAGCTTTCTTT. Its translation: CASSLNTGSDTEAFF.

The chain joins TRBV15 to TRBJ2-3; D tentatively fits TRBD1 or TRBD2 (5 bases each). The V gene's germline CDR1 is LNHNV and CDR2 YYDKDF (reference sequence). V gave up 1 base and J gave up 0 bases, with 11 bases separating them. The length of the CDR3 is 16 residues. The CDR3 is CATSRGEGFSTDTQYF. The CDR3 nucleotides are TGTGCCACCAGCAGAGGCGAGGGGTTTAGCACAGATACGCAGTATTTT.

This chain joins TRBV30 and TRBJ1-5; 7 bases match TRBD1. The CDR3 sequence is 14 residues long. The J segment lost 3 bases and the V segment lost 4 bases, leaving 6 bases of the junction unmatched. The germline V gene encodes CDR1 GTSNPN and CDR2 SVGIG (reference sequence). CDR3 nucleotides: TGTGCCTGGACTCAGGGGGAGCTCAATCAGCCCCAGCATTTT. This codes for CAWTQGELNQPQHF.

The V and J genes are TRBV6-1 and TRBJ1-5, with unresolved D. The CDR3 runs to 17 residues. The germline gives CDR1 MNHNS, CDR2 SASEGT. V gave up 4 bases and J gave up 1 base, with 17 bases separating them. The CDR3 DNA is TGTGCCAGCAGTGGGGCCGTGGGAGGCGAAAGCAATCAGCCCCAGCATTTT. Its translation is CASSGAVGGESNQPQHF.

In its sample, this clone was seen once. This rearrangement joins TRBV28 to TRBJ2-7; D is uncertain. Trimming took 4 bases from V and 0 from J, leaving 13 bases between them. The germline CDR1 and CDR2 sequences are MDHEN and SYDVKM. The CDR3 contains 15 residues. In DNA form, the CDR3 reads TGTGCCAGCAGTTCCGATAACTTCAGCTCCTACGAGCAGTACTTC. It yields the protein CASSSDNFSSYEQYF.

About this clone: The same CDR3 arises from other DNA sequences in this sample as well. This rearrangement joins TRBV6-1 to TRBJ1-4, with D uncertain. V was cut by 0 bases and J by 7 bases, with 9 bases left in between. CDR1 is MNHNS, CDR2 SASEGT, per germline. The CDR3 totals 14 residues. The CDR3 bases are TGTGCCAGCAGTGAAGCTGGGCTGGGTGAAAAACTGTTTTTT. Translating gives CASSEAGLGEKLFF.

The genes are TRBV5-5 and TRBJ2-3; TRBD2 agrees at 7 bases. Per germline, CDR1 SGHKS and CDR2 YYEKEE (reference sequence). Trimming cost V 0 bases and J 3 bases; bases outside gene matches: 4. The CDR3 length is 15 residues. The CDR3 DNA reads TGTGCCAGCAGCTTGGGCGGGAGTGCGACAGATACGCAGTATTTT. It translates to CASSLGGSATDTQYF.

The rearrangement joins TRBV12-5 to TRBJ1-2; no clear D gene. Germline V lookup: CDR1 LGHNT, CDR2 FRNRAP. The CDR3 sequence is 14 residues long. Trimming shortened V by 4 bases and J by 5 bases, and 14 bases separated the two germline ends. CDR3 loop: CASGSSQAPYGYTF. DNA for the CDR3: TGTGCTAGTGGTTCGAGTCAGGCCCCTTATGGCTACACCTTC.

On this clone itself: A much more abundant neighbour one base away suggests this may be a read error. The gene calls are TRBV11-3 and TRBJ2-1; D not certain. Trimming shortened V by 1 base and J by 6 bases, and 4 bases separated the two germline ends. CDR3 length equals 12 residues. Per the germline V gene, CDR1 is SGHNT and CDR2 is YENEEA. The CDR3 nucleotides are TGTGCCAGCAGCTTAGCGGGCAATGAGCAGTTCTTC. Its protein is CASSLAGNEQFF.